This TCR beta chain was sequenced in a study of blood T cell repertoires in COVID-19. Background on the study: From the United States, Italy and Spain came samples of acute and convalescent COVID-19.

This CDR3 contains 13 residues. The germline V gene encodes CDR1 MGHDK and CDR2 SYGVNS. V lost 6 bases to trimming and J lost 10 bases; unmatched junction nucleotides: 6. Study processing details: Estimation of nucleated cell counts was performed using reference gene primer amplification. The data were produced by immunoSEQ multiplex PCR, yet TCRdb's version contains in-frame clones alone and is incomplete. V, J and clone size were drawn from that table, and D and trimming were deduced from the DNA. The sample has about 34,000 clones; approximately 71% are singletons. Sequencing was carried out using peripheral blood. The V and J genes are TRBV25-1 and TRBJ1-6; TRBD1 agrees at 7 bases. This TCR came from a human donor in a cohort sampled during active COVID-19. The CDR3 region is CASRGTGVSPLHF. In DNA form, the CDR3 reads TGTGCCAGCAGGGGCACAGGGGTCTCACCCCTCCACTTT.